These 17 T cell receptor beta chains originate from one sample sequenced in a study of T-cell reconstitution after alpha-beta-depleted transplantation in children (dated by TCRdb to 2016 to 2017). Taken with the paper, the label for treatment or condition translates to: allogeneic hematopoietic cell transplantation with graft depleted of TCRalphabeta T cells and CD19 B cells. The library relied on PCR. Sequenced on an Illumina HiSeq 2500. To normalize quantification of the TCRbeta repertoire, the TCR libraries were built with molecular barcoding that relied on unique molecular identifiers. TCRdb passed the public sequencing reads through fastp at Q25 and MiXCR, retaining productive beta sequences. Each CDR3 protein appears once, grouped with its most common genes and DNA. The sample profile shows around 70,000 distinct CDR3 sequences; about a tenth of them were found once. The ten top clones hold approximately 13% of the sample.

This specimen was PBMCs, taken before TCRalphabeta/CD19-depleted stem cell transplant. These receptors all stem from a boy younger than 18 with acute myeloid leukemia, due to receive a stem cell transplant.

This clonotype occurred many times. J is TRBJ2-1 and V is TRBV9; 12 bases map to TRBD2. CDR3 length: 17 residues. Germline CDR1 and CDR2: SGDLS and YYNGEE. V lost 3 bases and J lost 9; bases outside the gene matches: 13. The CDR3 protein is CASSERLAGVYVGEQFF. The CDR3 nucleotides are TGTGCCAGCAGCGAACGACTAGCGGGGGTATATGTAGGTGAGCAGTTCTTC.

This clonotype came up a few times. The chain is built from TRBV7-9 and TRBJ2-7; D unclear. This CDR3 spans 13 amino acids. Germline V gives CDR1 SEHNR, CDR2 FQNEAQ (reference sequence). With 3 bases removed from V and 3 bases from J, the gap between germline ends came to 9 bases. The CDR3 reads CASSFRAFYEQYF. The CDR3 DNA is TGTGCCAGCAGCTTCAGAGCTTTCTACGAGCAGTACTTC.

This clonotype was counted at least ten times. The CDR3: CASSRGQGVNTEAFF. The CDR3 DNA sequence: TGCGCCAGCAGCCGGGGACAGGGCGTGAACACTGAAGCTTTCTTT. This chain links TRBV5-1 with TRBJ1-1, with 9 bases lining up with TRBD1. V lost 4 bases to trimming and J lost 0 bases; unmatched junction nucleotides: 4. The CDR3 runs to 15 residues. Per germline, CDR1 SGHRS and CDR2 YFSETQ.

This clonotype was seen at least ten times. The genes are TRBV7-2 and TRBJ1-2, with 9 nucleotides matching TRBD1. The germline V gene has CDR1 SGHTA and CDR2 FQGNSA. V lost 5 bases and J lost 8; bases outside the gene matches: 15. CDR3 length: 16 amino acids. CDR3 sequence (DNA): TGTGCCAGCAGCCCCCGCCCTTCACAGGGGGCGGGGGGCTACACCTTC. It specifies CASSPRPSQGAGGYTF.

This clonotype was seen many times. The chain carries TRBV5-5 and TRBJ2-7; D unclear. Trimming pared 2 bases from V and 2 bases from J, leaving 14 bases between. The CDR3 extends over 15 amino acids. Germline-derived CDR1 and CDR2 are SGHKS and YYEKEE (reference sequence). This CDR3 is CASSFSWTLTYEQYV. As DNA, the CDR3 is TGTGCCAGCAGCTTTTCTTGGACGTTAACCTACGAGCAGTACGTC.

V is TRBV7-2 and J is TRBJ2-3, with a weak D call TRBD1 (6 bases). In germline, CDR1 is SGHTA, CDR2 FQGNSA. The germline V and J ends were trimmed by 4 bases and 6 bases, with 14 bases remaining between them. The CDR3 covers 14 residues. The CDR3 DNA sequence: TGTGCCAGCAGCTCTCAGGGGAGTAGGGATACGCAGTATTTT. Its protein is CASSSQGSRDTQYF.

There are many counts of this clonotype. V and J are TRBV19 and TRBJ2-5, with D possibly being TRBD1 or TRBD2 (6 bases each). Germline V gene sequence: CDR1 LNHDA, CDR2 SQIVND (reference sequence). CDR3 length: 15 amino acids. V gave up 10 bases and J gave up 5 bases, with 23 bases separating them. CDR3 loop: CATRSLGGRAETQYF. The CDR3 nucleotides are TGTGCCACGCGAAGTCTGGGGGGCAGAGCGGAGACCCAGTACTTC.

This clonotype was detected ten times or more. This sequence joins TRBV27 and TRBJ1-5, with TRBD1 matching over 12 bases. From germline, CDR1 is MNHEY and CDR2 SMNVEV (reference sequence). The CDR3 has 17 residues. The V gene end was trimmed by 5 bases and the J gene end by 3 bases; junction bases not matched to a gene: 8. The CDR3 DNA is TGTGCCAGCAGTCAAGAGGGGACAGGGGGCGTCAATCAGCCCCAGCATTTT. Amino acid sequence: CASSQEGTGGVNQPQHF.

In DNA form, the CDR3 reads TGTGCCAGCAGTCGCAGGGTCCGGAATCAGCCCCAGCATTTT. Amino acid sequence: CASSRRVRNQPQHF. The V call is TRBV21-1, the J call TRBJ1-5; TRBD1 was called by the table and not checked on the DNA. TRBV21-1 is assigned pseudogene status. This CDR3 is 14 amino acids long.

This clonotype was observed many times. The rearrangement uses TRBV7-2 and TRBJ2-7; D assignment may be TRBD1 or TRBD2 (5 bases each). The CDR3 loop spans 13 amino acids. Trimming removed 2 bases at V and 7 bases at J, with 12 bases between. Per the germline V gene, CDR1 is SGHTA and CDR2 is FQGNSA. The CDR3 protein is CASSLPTGGEQYF. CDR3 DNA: TGTGCCAGCAGCTTACCCACTGGGGGAGAGCAGTACTTC.

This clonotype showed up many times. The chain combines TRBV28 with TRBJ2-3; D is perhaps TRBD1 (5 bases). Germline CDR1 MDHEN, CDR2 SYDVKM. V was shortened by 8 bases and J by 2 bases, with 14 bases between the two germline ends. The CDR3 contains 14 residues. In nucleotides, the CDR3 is TGTGCCAGCTATGGGGCCGGGCCCACAGATACGCAGTATTTT. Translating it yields CASYGAGPTDTQYF.

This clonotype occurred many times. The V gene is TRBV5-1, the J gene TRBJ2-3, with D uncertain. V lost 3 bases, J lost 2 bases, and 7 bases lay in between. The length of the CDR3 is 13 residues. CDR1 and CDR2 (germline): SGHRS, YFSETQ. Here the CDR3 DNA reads TGCGCCAGCAGCTCCCGCCTCACAGATACGCAGTATTTT. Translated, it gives CASSSRLTDTQYF.

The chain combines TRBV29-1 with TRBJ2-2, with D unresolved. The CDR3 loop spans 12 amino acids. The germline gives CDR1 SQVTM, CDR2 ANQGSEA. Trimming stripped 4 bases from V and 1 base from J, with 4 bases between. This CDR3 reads CSVGRNTGELFF. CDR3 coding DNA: TGCAGCGTTGGAAGGAACACCGGGGAGCTGTTTTTT.

The chain's CDR3 is CASSYMVSYEQYF. The CDR3 nucleotides read TGTGCCAGCAGTTACATGGTCTCCTACGAGCAGTACTTC. The rearrangement joins TRBV6-2 or TRBV6-3 to TRBJ2-7; D is unclear. Germline V gene sequence: CDR1 MNHEY, CDR2 SVGEGT. The V end lost 2 bases, the J end lost 0 bases, and 5 bases lay between the germline ends. This CDR3 spans 13 amino acids.

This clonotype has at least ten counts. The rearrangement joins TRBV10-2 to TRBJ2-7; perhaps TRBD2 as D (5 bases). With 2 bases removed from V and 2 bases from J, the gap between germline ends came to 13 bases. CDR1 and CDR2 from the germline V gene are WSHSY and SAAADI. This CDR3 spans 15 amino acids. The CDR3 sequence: CASSEDYGVTYEQYV. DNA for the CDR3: TGCGCCAGCAGTGAGGATTACGGGGTCACCTACGAGCAGTACGTC.

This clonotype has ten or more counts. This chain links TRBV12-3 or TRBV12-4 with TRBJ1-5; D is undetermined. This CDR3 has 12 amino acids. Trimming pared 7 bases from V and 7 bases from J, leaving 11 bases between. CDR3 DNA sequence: TGTGCCAGCAAAAGGGCTGGGCAGCCCCAGCATTTT. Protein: CASKRAGQPQHF.

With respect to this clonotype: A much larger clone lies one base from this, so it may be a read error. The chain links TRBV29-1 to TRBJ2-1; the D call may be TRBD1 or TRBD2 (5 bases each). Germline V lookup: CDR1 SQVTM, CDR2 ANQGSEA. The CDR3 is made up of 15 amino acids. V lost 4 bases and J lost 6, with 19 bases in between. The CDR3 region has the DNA TGCAGCGTTGGCTTCGGGGCATCCTCGAGCAATGAGCAGTTCTTC. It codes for CSVGFGASSSNEQFF.